This TCR beta chain was captured in a study of blood T cell repertoires in COVID-19. The germline gives CDR1 KGHDR, CDR2 SFDVKD. Trimming removed 3 bases from V and 7 bases from J; junction bases left unmatched: 4. CDR3 length: 14 residues. Some clones are missing from TCRdb's copy, which holds only in-frame ones; the method was immunoSEQ multiplex PCR. The sample lists tens of thousands of clones; 80% to 85% were seen once. This TCR was recovered from a man aged 25 to 40 with COVID-19, enrolled during active disease. Sequenced sample: peripheral blood. J is TRBJ1-2 and V is TRBV24-1; the match to TRBD1 covers 10 bases. The CDR3 DNA sequence: TGTGCCACCAGTGATCGGGGGACAGGGGCTGGCTACACCTTC. Amino acids: CATSDRGTGAGYTF.